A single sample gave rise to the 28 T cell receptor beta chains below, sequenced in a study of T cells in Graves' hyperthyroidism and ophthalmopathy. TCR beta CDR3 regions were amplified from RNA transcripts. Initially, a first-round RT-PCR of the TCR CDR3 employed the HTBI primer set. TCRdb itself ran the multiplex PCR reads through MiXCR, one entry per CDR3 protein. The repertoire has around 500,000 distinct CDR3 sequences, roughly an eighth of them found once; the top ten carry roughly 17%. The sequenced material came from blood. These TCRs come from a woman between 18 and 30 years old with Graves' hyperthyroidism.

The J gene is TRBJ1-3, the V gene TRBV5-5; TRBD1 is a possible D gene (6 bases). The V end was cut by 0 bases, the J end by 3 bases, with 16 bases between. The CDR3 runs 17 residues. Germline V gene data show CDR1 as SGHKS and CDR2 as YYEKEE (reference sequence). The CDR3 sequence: CASSLDYRGALGNTIYF. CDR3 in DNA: TGTGCCAGCAGCTTGGACTACCGGGGGGCGCTTGGAAACACCATATATTTT.

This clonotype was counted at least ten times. In DNA form, the CDR3 reads TGTGCCAGCAGGGGATCAAGCACAGATACGCAGTATTTT. As protein: CASRGSSTDTQYF. The genes are TRBV7-9 and TRBJ2-3; D is ambiguous. The V gene lost 6 bases and the J gene lost 0 bases, with 7 bases spanning the gap. The CDR3 contains 13 residues. The germline V gene encodes CDR1 SEHNR and CDR2 FQNEAQ (reference sequence).

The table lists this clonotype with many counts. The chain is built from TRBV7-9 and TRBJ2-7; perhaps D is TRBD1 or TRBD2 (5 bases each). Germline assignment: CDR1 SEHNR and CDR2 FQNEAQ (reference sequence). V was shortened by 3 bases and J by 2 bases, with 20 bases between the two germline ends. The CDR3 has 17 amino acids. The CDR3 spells CASSFGQSGSGAYEQYF. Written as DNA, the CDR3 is TGTGCCAGCAGCTTCGGTCAGTCAGGGAGTGGCGCCTACGAGCAGTACTTC.

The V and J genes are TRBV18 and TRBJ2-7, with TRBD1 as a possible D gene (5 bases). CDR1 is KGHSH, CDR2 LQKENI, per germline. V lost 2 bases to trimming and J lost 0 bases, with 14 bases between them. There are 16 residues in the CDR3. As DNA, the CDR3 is TGTGCCAGCTCACCATCCAGGGAATTCGCCTCCTACGAGCAGTACTTC. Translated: CASSPSREFASYEQYF. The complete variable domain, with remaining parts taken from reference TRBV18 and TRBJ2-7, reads NAGVMQNPRHLVRRRGQEARLRCSPMKGHSHVYWYRQLPEEGLKFMVYLQKENIIDESGMPKERFSAEFPKEGPSILRIQQVVRGDSAAYFCASSPSREFASYEQYFGPGTRLTVT.

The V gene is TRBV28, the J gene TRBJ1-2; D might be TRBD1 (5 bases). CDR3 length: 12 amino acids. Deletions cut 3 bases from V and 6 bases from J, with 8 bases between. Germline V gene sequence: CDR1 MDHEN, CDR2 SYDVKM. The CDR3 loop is CASSFQGDGYTF. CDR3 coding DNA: TGTGCCAGCAGTTTTCAGGGAGATGGCTACACCTTC.

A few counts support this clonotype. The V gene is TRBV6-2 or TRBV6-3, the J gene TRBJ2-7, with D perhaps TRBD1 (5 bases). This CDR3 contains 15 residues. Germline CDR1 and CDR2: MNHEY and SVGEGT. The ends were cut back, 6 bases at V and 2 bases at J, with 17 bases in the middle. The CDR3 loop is CASRTPTGSTYEQYF. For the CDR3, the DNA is TGTGCCAGCAGAACGCCCACAGGTTCGACCTACGAGCAGTACTTC.

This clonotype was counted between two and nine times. The CDR3 here is CASSFLRTPSSGNTIYF. In DNA, the CDR3 is TGTGCCAGTAGTTTCCTGAGAACCCCTAGCTCTGGAAACACCATATATTTT. The rearrangement uses TRBV19 and TRBJ1-3; no firm D call. The CDR3 covers 17 residues. Germline lookup yields CDR1 LNHDA and CDR2 SQIVND (reference sequence). Trimming pared 5 bases from V and 0 bases from J, leaving 17 bases between.

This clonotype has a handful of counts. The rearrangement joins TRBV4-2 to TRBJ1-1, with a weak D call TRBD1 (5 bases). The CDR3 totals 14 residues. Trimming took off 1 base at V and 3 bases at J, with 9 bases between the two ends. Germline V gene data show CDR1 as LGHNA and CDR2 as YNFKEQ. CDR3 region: CASSQGWGDTEAFF. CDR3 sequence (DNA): TGTGCCAGCAGCCAAGGATGGGGGGACACTGAAGCTTTCTTT.

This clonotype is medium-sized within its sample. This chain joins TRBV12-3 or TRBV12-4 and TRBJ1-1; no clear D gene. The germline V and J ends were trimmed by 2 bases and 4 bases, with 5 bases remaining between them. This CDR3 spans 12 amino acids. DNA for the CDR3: TGTGCCAGCAGTTTAAATCCCACTGAAGCTTTCTTT. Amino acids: CASSLNPTEAFF.

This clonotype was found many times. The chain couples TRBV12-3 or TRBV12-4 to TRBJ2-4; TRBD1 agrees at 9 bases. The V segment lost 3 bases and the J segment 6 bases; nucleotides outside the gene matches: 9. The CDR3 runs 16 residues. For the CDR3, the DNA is TGTGCCAGCAGTTTTATGGACAGGGGATGGCCAAACATTCAGTACTTC. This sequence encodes CASSFMDRGWPNIQYF.

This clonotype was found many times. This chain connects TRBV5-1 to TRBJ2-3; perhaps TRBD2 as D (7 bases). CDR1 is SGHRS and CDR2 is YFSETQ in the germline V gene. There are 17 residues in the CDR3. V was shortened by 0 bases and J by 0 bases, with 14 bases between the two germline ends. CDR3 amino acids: CASSLATGTTSTDTQYF. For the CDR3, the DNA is TGCGCCAGCAGCTTGGCCACAGGGACTACGAGCACAGATACGCAGTATTTT.

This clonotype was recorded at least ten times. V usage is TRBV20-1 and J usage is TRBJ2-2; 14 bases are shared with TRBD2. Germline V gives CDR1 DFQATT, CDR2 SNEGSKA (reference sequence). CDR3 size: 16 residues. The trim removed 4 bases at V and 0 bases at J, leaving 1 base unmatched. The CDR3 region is CSATTSGRANTGELFF. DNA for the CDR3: TGCAGTGCTACGACTAGCGGGAGGGCGAACACCGGGGAGCTGTTTTTT.

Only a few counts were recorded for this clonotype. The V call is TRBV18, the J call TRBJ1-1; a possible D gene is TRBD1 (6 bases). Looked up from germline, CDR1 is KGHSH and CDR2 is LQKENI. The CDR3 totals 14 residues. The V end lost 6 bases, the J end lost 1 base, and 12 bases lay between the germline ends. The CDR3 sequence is CASSPGQQNTEAFF. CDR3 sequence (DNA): TGTGCCAGCTCGCCGGGACAACAGAACACTGAAGCTTTCTTT.

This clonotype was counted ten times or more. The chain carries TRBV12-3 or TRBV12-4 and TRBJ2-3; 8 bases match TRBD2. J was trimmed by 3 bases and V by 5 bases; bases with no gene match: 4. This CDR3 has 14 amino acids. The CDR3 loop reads CASSEGLETDTQYF. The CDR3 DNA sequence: TGTGCCAGCAGTGAGGGACTAGAAACAGATACGCAGTATTTT.

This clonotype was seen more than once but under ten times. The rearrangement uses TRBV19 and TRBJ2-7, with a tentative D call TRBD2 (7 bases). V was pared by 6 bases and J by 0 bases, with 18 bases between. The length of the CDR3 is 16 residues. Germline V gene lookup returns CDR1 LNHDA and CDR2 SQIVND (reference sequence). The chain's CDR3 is CASRLSGGTSSYEQYF. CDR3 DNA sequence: TGTGCCAGTAGGTTATCGGGGGGCACCAGCTCCTACGAGCAGTACTTC. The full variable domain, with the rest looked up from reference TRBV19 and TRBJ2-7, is DGGITQSPKYLFRKEGQNVTLSCEQNLNHDAMYWYRQDPGQGLRLIYYSQIVNDFQKGDIAEGYSVSREKKESFPLTVTSAQKNPTAFYLCASRLSGGTSSYEQYFGPGTRLTVT.

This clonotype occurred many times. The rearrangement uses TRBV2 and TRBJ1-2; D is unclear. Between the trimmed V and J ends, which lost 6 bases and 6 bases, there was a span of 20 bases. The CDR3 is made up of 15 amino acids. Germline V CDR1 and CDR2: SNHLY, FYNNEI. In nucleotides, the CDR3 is TGTGCCAGCAGAGACATAGGAGGGCCCTCGGATGGCTACACCTTC. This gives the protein CASRDIGGPSDGYTF. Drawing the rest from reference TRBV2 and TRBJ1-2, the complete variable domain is EPEVTQTPSHQVTQMGQEVILRCVPISNHLYFYWYRQILGQKVEFLVSFYNNEISEKSEIFDDQFSVERPDGSNFTLKIRSTKLEDSAMYFCASRDIGGPSDGYTFGSGTRLTVV.

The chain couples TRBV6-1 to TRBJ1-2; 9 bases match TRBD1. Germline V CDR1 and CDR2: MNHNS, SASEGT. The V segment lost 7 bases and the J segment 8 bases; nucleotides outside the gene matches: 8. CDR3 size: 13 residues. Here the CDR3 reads CASNKGTGNGYTF. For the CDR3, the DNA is TGTGCCAGCAACAAGGGGACAGGGAACGGCTACACCTTC.

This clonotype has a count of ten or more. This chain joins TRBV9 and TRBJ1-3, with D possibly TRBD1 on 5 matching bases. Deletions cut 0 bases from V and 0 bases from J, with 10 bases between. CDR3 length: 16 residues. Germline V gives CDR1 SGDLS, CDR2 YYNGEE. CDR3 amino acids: CASSVVPGPSGNTIYF. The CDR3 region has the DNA TGTGCCAGCAGCGTAGTCCCGGGACCCTCTGGAAACACCATATATTTT.

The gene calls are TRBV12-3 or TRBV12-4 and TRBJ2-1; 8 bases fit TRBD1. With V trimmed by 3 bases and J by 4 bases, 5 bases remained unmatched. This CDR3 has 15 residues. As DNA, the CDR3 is TGTGCCAGCAGTTTCGGGACAGGAGCGTACAATGAGCAGTTCTTC. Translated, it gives CASSFGTGAYNEQFF.

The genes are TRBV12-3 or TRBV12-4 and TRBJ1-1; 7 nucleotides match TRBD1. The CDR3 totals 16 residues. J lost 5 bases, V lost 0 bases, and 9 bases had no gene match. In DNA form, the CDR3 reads TGTGCCAGCAGTTTAGCCACTCGACAGGGTGGGACTGAAGCTTTCTTT. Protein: CASSLATRQGGTEAFF.

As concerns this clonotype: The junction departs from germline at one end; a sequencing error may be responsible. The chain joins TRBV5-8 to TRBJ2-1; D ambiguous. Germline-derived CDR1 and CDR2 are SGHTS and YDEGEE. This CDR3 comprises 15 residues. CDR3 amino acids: CVSSLPDRYYNEQFF. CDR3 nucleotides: TGTGTCAGCAGCTTGCCGGACCGATACTACAATGAGCAGTTCTTC. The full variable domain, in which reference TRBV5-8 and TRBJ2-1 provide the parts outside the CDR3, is EAGVTQSPTHLIKTRGQQATLRCSPISGHTSVYWYQQALGLGLQFLLWYDEGEERNRGNFPPRFSGRQFPNYSSELNVNALELEDSALYLCVSSLPDRYYNEQFFGPGTRLTVL.

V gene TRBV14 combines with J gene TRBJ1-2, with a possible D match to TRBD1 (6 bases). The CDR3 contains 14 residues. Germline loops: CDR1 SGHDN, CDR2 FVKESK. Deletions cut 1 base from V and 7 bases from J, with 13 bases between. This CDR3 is CASSQVWGAGGYTF. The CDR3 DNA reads TGTGCCAGCAGCCAAGTGTGGGGGGCTGGTGGCTACACCTTC.

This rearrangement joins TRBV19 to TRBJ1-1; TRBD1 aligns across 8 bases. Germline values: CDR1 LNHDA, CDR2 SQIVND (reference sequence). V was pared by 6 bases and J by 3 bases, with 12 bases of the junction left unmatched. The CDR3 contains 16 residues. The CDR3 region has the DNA TGTGCCAGTAGGGCAGACAGGGGAGCCCTGCACACTGAAGCTTTCTTT. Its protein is CASRADRGALHTEAFF.

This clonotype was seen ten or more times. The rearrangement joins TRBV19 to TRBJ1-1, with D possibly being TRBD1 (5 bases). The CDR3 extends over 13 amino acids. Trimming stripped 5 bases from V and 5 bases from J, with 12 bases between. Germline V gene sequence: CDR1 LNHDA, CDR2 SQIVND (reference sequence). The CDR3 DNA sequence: TGTGCCAGTAGTTCGGGGCCGGGGACTGAAGCTTTCTTT. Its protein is CASSSGPGTEAFF.

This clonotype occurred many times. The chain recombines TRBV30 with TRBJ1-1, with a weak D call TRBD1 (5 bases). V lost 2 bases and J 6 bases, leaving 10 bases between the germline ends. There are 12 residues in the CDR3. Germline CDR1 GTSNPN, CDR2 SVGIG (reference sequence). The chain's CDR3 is CAWSRDSSEAFF. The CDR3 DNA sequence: TGTGCCTGGAGTAGGGACTCCTCTGAAGCTTTCTTT.

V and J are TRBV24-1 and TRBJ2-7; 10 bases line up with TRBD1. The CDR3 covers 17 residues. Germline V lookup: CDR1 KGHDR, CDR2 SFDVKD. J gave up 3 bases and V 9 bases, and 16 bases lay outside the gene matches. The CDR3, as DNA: TGTGCCACCGCAAAAGAGAGACCGGGGACAGGGGACTACGAGCAGTACTTC. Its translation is CATAKERPGTGDYEQYF.

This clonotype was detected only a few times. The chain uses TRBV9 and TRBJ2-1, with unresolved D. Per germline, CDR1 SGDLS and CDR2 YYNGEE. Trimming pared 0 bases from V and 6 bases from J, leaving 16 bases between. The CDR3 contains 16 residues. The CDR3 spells CASSVAQPSRVNEQFF. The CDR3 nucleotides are TGTGCCAGCAGCGTAGCTCAGCCTTCGCGAGTCAATGAGCAGTTCTTC.

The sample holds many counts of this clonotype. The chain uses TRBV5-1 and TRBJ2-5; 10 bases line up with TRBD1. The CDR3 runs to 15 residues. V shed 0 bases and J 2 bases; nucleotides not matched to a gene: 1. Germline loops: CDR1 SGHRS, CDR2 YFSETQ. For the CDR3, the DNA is TGCGCCAGCAGCTTGGAGGGACAGGGGCAAGAGACCCAGTACTTC. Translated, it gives CASSLEGQGQETQYF.